These 8 T cell receptor beta chains originate from one sample sequenced in a study of blood T cell repertoires in COVID-19. Here immunoSEQ multiplex PCR was the method, and the copy in TCRdb shows in-frame clones only, minus some. The data hold fewer than 250,000 clones, with approximately 84% observed a single time. The sequenced sample consisted of peripheral blood. Receptor source: a man between 40 and 49 years old with acute or convalescent COVID-19.

V gene TRBV6-5 combines with J gene TRBJ1-1; no firm D call. This CDR3 region has 14 residues. Per germline, CDR1 MNHEY and CDR2 SVGAGI. V lost 6 bases, J lost 4 bases, and 15 bases lay in between. CDR3 amino acids: CASSQIGNPTEAFF. CDR3 coding DNA: TGTGCCAGCAGCCAAATCGGGAACCCCACTGAAGCTTTCTTT.

This chain connects TRBV30 to TRBJ1-4; D possibly corresponds to TRBD1 (5 bases). The CDR3 is made up of 13 amino acids. Germline loops: CDR1 GTSNPN, CDR2 SVGIG (reference sequence). V shed 3 bases and J shed 8 bases, with 13 bases lying between them. CDR3 DNA: TGTGCCTGGAGGCAGTGGGGGGGGGAAAAACTGTTTTTT. Amino acids: CAWRQWGGEKLFF.

The gene calls are TRBV6-5 and TRBJ1-5; D is uncertain. The CDR3 sequence is 12 residues long. Trimming stripped 7 bases from V and 4 bases from J, with 8 bases between. Germline lookup yields CDR1 MNHEY and CDR2 SVGAGI. The CDR3 DNA is TGTGCCAGCAACCGACAAAATCAGCCCCAGCATTTT. Translating gives CASNRQNQPQHF.

This clone was detected a few times. This chain joins TRBV7-9 and TRBJ1-2, with 7 bases that match TRBD1. The V segment lost 4 bases and the J segment 6 bases; nucleotides outside the gene matches: 5. The CDR3 length is 13 residues. The germline V gene encodes CDR1 SEHNR and CDR2 FQNEAQ (reference sequence). The CDR3 DNA follows: TGTGCCAGCAGCTACTTCCAGGGGGATGGCTACACCTTC. This encodes CASSYFQGDGYTF.

The chain couples TRBV5-5 to TRBJ2-7; 9 nucleotides match TRBD1. The germline gives CDR1 SGHKS, CDR2 YYEKEE (reference sequence). The CDR3 extends over 15 amino acids. V was pared by 0 bases and J by 7 bases, with 8 bases of the junction left unmatched. The CDR3 reads CASSLAGQGIGEQYF. CDR3 in DNA: TGTGCCAGCAGCTTGGCCGGACAGGGGATTGGGGAGCAGTACTTC.

The DNA for the CDR3 is TGTGCCACCAGCAGAGCGGTTAGCACAGATACGCAGTATTTT. It codes for CATSRAVSTDTQYF. The chain employs TRBV15 and TRBJ2-3; D unresolved. V lost 1 base to trimming and J lost 0 bases, with 5 bases between them. The CDR3 extends over 14 amino acids. CDR1 and CDR2 (germline): LNHNV, YYDKDF (reference sequence).

This chain joins TRBV19 and TRBJ2-1; D is unclear. The V and J ends lost 5 bases and 0 bases respectively, with 11 bases between them. CDR3 size: 15 residues. CDR1 and CDR2 (germline): LNHDA, SQIVND (reference sequence). The CDR3 loop is CASSEILSSYNEQFF. The CDR3 bases are TGTGCCAGTAGTGAGATACTTAGCTCCTACAATGAGCAGTTCTTC.

The chain couples TRBV3-1 (or the pseudogene TRBV3-2) to TRBJ1-3; 10 bases are shared with TRBD1. The CDR3 consists of 17 residues. Germline CDR1 reads LGHDT; CDR2 reads YNNKEL (reference sequence). The ends lost 6 bases at V and 0 bases at J; junction bases unmatched: 8. In nucleotides, the CDR3 is TGTGCCAGCAGTCCCGGACAGGGGGTATTCTCTGGAAACACCATATATTTT. It specifies CASSPGQGVFSGNTIYF.